This T cell receptor (beta chain) came from a study of T cell responses to AZD1222 COVID-19 vaccine. Study-wide results and limits: Only a handful of AZD1222 recipients, roughly six in all, had baseline seropositivity.

On this clone: The antigen is undetermined.

Some clones are missing from TCRdb's copy, which holds only in-frame ones; the method was immunoSEQ multiplex PCR. The data show 130,000 to 150,000 clones, under 95% seen once. This sample comprised peripheral blood, obtained on day 0 of AZD1222 vaccination. This sequence was found in an adult in good health.

In DNA form, the CDR3 reads TGTGCCAGCAGCGAGACTAGCGGGTTTTGTGAGACCCAGTACTTC. As protein: CASSETSGFCETQYF. V is TRBV21-1 and J is TRBJ2-5; TRBD2, the D gene given by the table, was not confirmed from the DNA. TRBV21-1 is a listed pseudogene. The CDR3 extends over 15 amino acids.